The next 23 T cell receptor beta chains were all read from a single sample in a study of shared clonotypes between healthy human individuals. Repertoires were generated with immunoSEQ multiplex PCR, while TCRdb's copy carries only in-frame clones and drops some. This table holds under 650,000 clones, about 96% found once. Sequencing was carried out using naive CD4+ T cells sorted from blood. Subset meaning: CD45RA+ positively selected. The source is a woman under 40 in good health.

CDR3 loop: CASTTVGETQYF. The CDR3, as DNA: TGTGCCAGCACTACCGTGGGGGAGACCCAGTACTTC. The genes are TRBV2 and TRBJ2-5; D is uncertain. CDR1 is SNHLY and CDR2 is FYNNEI in the germline V gene. Trimming removed 7 bases at V and 5 bases at J, with 11 bases between. CDR3 length equals 12 residues.

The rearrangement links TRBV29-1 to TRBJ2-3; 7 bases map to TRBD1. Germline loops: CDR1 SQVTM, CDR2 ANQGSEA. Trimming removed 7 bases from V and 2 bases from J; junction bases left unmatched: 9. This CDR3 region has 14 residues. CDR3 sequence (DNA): TGCAGCGGCACCGGGACAGTACACACAGATACGCAGTATTTT. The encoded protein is CSGTGTVHTDTQYF.

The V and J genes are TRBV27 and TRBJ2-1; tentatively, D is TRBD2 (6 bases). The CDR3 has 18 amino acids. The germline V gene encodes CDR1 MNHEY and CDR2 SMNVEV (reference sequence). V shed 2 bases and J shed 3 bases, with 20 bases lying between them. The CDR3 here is CASSLRARAGSYYNEQFF. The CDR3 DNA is TGTGCCAGCAGTTTACGGGCTAGGGCGGGAAGCTACTACAATGAGCAGTTCTTC.

CDR3 bases: TGTGCCAGCAGTTCCTCTGCGGAAAAACTGTTTTTT. Translation gives CASSSSAEKLFF. The chain couples TRBV28 to TRBJ1-4; no firm D call. The ends were cut back, 4 bases at V and 8 bases at J, with 8 bases in the middle. The CDR3 has 12 amino acids. Germline V gives CDR1 MDHEN, CDR2 SYDVKM.

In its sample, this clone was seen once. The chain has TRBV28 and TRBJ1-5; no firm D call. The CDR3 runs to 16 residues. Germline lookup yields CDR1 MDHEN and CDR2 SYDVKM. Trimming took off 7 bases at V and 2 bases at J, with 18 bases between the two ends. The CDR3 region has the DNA TGTGCCAGCACCAATTTCGGCCTGACCGGCAATCAGCCCCAGCATTTT. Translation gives CASTNFGLTGNQPQHF.

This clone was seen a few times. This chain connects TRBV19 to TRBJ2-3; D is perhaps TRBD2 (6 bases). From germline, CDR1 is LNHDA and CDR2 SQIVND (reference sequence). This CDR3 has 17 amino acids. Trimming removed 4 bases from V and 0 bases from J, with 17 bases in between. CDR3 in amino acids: CASSTLRGVLSTDTQYF. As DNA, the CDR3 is TGTGCCAGTAGTACACTGCGGGGCGTACTCAGCACAGATACGCAGTATTTT.

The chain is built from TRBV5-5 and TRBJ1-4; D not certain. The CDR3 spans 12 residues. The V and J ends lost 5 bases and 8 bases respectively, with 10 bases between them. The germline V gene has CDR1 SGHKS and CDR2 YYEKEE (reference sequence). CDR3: CASRQTGEKLFF. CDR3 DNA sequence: TGTGCCAGCAGGCAAACTGGGGAAAAACTGTTTTTT. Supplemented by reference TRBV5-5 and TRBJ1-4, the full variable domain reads DAGVTQSPTHLIKTRGQQVTLRCSPISGHKSVSWYQQVLGQGPQFIFQYYEKEERGRGNFPDRFSARQFPNYSSELNVNALLLGDSALYLCASRQTGEKLFFGSGTQLSVL.

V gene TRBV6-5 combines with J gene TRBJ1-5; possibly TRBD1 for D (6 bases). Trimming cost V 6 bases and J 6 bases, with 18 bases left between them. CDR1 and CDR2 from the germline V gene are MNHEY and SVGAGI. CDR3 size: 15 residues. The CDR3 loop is CASRRTADNLQPQHF. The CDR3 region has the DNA TGTGCCAGCAGGCGGACAGCTGACAATCTTCAGCCCCAGCATTTT.

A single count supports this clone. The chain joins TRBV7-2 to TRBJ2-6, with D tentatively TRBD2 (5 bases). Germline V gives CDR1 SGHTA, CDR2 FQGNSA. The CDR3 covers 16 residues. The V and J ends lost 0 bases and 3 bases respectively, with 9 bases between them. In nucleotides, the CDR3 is TGTGCCAGCAGCTTAGCTACGGGGAGTGGGGCCAACGTCCTGACTTTC. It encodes CASSLATGSGANVLTF.

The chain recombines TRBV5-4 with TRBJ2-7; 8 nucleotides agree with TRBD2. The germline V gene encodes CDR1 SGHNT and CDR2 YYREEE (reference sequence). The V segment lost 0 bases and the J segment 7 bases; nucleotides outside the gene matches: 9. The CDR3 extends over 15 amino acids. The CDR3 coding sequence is TGTGCCAGCAGCTTGGGGACTAGCTCTTCGAGGGAGCAGTACTTC. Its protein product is CASSLGTSSSREQYF. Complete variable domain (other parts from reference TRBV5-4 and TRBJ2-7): ETGVTQSPTHLIKTRGQQVTLRCSSQSGHNTVSWYQQALGQGPQFIFQYYREEENGRGNFPPRFSGLQFPNYSSELNVNALELDDSALYLCASSLGTSSSREQYFGPGTRLTVT.

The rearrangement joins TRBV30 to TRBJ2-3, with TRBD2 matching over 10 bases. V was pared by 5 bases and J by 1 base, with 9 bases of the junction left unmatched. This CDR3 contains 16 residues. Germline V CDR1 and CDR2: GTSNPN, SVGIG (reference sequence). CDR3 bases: TGTGCCTGGGGAGCGGGAGGGCCCGGAGGCACAGATACGCAGTATTTT. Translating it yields CAWGAGGPGGTDTQYF.

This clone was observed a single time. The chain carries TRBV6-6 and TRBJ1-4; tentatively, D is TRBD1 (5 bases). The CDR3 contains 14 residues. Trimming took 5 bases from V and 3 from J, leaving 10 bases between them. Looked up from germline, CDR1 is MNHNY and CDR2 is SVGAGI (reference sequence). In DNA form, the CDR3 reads TGTGCCAGCAGTGCAGGGCACTCTAATGAAAAACTGTTTTTT. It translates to CASSAGHSNEKLFF.

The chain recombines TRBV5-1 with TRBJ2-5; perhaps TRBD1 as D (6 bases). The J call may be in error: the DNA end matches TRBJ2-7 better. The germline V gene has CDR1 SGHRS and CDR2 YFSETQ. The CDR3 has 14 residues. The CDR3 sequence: CASSLTDSSYEQYF. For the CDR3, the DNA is TGCGCCAGCAGCTTGACGGACAGCTCCTACGAGCAGTACTTC.

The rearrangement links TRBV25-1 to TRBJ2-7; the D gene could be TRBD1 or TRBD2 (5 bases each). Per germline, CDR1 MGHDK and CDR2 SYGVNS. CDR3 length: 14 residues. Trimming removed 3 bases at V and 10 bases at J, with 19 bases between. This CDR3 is CASSEVTGTAFQYF. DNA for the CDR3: TGTGCCAGCAGTGAGGTCACCGGGACCGCGTTTCAGTACTTC.

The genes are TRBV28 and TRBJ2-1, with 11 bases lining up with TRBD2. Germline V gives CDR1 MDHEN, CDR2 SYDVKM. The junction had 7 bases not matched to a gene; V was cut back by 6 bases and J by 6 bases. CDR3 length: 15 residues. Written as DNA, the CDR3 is TGTGCCAGCAGCGCCAGACTAGCGGGGTTCAATGAGCAGTTCTTC. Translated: CASSARLAGFNEQFF.

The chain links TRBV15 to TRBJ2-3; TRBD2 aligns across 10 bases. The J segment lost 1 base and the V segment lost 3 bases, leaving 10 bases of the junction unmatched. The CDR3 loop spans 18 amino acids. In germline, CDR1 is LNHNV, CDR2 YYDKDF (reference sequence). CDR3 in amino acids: CATSRKRTGTSGTDTQYF. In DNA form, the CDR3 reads TGTGCCACCAGCAGGAAACGCACCGGGACTAGCGGCACAGATACGCAGTATTTT.

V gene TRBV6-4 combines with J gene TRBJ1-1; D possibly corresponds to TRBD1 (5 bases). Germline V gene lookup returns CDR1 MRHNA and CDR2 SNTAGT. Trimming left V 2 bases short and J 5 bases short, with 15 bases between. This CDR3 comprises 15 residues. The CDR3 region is CASSDESRGRTEAFF. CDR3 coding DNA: TGTGCCAGCAGTGACGAATCGCGGGGGAGGACTGAAGCTTTCTTT.

The CDR3: CAAAGGPIYEQYF. The CDR3 coding sequence is TGTGCTGCTGCGGGCGGACCAATATACGAGCAGTACTTC. This chain joins TRBV19 and TRBJ2-7, with TRBD2 as a possible D gene (5 bases). Germline CDR1 LNHDA, CDR2 SQIVND (reference sequence). The CDR3 is 13 residues long.

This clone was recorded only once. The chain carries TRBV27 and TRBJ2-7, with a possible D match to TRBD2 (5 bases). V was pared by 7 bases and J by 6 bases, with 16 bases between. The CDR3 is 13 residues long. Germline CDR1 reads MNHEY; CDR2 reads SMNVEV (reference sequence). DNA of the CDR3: TGTGCCAGCACCCTCGGGATTTTATCCGAGCAGTACTTC. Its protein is CASTLGILSEQYF.

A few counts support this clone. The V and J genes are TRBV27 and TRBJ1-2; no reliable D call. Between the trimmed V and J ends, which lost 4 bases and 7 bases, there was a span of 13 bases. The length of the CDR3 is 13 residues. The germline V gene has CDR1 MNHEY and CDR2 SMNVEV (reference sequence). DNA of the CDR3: TGTGCCAGCAGTTGGGCTCTCTATTCTGGCTACACCTTC. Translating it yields CASSWALYSGYTF.

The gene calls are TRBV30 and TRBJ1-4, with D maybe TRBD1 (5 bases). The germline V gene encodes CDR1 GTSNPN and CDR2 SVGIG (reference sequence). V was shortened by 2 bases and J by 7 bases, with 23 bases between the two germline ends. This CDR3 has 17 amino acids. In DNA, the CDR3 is TGTGCCTGGAGTATCGGGGGATCGACAGAGGCGGGTGAAAAACTGTTTTTT. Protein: CAWSIGGSTEAGEKLFF.

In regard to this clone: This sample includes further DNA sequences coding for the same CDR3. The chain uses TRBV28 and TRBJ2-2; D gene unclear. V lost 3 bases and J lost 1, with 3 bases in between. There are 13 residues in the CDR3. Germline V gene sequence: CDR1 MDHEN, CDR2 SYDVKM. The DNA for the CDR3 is TGTGCCAGCAGTTTTCTGAACACCGGGGAGCTGTTTTTT. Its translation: CASSFLNTGELFF.

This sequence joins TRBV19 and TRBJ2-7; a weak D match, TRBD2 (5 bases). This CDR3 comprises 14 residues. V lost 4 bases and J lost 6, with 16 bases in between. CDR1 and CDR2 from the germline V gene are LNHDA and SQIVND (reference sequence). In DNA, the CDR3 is TGTGCCAGTAGTAGAGGAGGATGGAGCCCCGAGCAGTACTTC. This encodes CASSRGGWSPEQYF.